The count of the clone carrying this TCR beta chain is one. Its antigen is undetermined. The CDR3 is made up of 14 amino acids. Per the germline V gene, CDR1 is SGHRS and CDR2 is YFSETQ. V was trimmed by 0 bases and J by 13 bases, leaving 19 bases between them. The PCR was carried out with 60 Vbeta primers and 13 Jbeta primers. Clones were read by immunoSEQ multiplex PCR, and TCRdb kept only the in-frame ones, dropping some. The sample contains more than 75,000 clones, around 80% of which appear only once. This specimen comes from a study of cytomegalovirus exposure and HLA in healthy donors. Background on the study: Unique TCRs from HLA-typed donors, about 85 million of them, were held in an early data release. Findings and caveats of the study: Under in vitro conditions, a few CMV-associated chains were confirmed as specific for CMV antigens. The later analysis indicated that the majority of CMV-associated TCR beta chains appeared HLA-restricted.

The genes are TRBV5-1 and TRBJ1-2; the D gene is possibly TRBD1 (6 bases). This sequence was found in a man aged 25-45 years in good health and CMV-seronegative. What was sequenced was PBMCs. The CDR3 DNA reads TGCGCCAGCAGCTTGGATCGCAGGGGCTCCGTCAGCACCTTC. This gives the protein CASSLDRRGSVSTF.